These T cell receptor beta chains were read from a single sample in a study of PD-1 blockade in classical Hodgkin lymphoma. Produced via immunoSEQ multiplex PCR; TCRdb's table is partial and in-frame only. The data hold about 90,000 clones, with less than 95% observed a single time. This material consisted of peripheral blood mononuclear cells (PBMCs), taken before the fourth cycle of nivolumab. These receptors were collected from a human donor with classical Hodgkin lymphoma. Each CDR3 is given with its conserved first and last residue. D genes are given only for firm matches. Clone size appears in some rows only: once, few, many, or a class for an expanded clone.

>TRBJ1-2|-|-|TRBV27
TGTGCCAGCACCCCAGCGGTAGGGGCGCGGGGCTATGGCTACACCTTC
CASTPAVGARGYGYTF
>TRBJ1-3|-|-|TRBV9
TGTGCCAGCAGCGTAGCTCCTCGACCTGGAAACACCATATATTTT
CASSVAPRPGNTIYF
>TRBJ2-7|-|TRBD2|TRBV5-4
TGTGCCAGCAGCTCTGGACTAGCGGGGGGGCACGAGCAGTACTTC
CASSSGLAGGHEQYF
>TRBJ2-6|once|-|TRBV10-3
TGTGCCATCAGTGAAGCCGCCAGGCGAACTTTC
CAISEAARRTF
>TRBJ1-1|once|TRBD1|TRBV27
TGTGCCACCAATCGACAGGGGCTGAACACTGAAGCTTTCTTT
CATNRQGLNTEAFF
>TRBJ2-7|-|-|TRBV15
TGTGCCACCAGCAGGGATTTGGGCTACGAGCAGTACTTC
CATSRDLGYEQYF
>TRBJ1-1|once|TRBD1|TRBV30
TGTGCCGGGGCGAAAAGAGGGGGCGCCGCTGAAGCTTTCTTT
CAGAKRGGAAEAFF
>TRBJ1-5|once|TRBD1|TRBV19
TGTGCCAGTAGCGTCTGGACAGGGGTGGATCAGCCCCAGCATTTT
CASSVWTGVDQPQHF
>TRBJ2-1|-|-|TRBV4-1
TGCGCCAGCAGCCAAGATAGTAGGGTCCGTTTCTACAATGAGCAGTTCTTC
CASSQDSRVRFYNEQFF
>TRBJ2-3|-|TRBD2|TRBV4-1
TGCGCCAGCAGCCAGGGGACTACTTCTAGCACAGATACGCAGTATTTT
CASSQGTTSSTDTQYF